This T cell receptor beta chain appears in the sequencing data of a study of blood T cell repertoires in COVID-19. About the research overall: The cDNA or gDNA used as material had been derived from T cells, B-cell-depleted T cells, or PBMCs.

CDR3 length equals 14 residues. The germline gives CDR1 SGHRS, CDR2 YFSETQ. Between the trimmed V and J ends, which lost 0 bases and 0 bases, there was a span of 6 bases. Source study methods: Reference gene primer amplification gave estimated nucleated cell counts. Assay: immunoSEQ multiplex PCR; the TCRdb copy retains only in-frame clones and omits some. V and J calls and clone size are copied from that table; D and trimming were computed from the DNA. Of hundreds of thousands of clones detected, 84% appear once; the ten largest clones hold around 9.2%. Material for sequencing was peripheral blood. This chain uses TRBV5-1 with TRBJ1-1; D is unclear. The clonotype originates from a human donor in a cohort sampled during active COVID-19. CDR3 amino acids: CASSLGDMNTEAFF. The CDR3 DNA reads as TGCGCCAGCAGCTTGGGAGACATGAACACTGAAGCTTTCTTT. Looking up the rest from reference TRBV5-1 and TRBJ1-1 gives the full variable domain: KAGVTQTPRYLIKTRGQQVTLSCSPISGHRSVSWYQQTPGQGLQFLFEYFSETQRNKGNFPGRFSGRQFSNSRSEMNVSTLELGDSALYLCASSLGDMNTEAFFGQGTRLTVV.